This record looks at one T cell receptor (beta chain) sequence and its context. Its target is unknown. The data are from a study of CD8 T cells in Susac syndrome. General study findings and limits: The study recognized that its TCR sequencing and HLA analysis covered a relatively small number of individuals.

RNA amounts of about 0.5 to 1 ug underwent reverse transcription with random hexamers. The CDR3 of TCR beta was amplified by immunoSEQ multiplex PCR across 54 Vbeta and 13 Jbeta. Using its own MiXCR run on the immunoSEQ multiplex PCR reads, TCRdb lists one record per CDR3 protein. The data hold some 120,000 distinct CDR3 sequences, with about 96% observed a single time. Blood CD8+ and CD4+ T cells underwent high-throughput TCR beta sequencing. Through negative isolation, CD4+ and CD8+ T cells were obtained, while TEMRA cells were enriched using FACS. V was clipped by 3 bases and J by 3 bases, with 12 bases between them. This CDR3 is built from 14 residues. CDR1 is SQVTM and CDR2 is ANQGSEA in the germline V gene.

The receptor's source is a human donor in good health. The sample was CD4+ T cells from PBMCs. V is TRBV29-1 and J is TRBJ2-1; possible D gene TRBD2, 6 bases. CDR3 sequence (DNA): TGCAGCGTTGACGGCGGGACTTACTACAATGAGCAGTTCTTC. Translation: CSVDGGTYYNEQFF.